One sample yielded the 13 T cell receptor beta chains listed below, sequenced in a study of shared T cell receptors in the human thymus. The repertoire was sequenced with immunoSEQ multiplex PCR; TCRdb's copy has only in-frame clones and lacks some. The table shows about 660,000 clones, with roughly 90% occurring only once. In addition, the sample was reused for a study of human thymus T cells.

The sequenced material came from thymocytes. The source of these receptors is a boy in the first two years of life with a congenital heart defect.

This chain joins TRBV6-5 and TRBJ1-4; 7 nucleotides align to TRBD1. CDR1 MNHEY and CDR2 SVGAGI come from the germline V gene. Trimming took 5 bases from V and 6 from J; bases not matched to a gene: 9. The CDR3 has 15 residues. CDR3 sequence: CASSHTGDEDEKLFF. The CDR3 nucleotides read TGTGCCAGCAGTCATACAGGGGACGAAGATGAAAAACTGTTTTTT.

The CDR3 nucleotides read TGTGCCAGCTCACCCCCGGGTGTCGGGAGCTCCTACGAGCAGTACTTC. This translates into CASSPPGVGSSYEQYF. The genes are TRBV18 and TRBJ2-7; tentative D call: TRBD2 (6 bases). The CDR3 sequence is 16 residues long. V lost 3 bases, J lost 0 bases, and 15 bases lay in between. The germline gives CDR1 KGHSH, CDR2 LQKENI.

This chain joins TRBV4-3 and TRBJ2-1; 10 positions match TRBD2. This CDR3 region has 19 residues. Trimming removed 0 bases from V and 2 bases from J; junction bases left unmatched: 10. Per the germline V gene, CDR1 is LGHNA and CDR2 is YSLEER. The CDR3 DNA sequence: TGCGCCAGCAGCCAAGATACGGGGCTAGCGGGAGCCCCCTACAATGAGCAGTTCTTC. It translates to CASSQDTGLAGAPYNEQFF.

The chain has TRBV7-6 and TRBJ2-1, with 7 nucleotides matching TRBD2. This CDR3 is built from 12 residues. In germline, CDR1 is SGHVS, CDR2 FNYEAQ. J lost 10 bases, V lost 3 bases, and 3 bases had no gene match. The CDR3 loop is CASSFGGREQFF. The DNA for the CDR3 is TGTGCCAGCAGCTTCGGGGGGAGAGAGCAGTTCTTC.

The chain employs TRBV27 and TRBJ1-5, with 8 bases aligning to TRBD1. The CDR3 runs to 14 residues. The trim removed 2 bases at V and 6 bases at J, leaving 3 bases unmatched. The germline CDR1 and CDR2 sequences are MNHEY and SMNVEV (reference sequence). In DNA form, the CDR3 reads TGTGCCAGCAGTTTAGCGCAGGGGGCTCAGCCCCAGCATTTT. Translated: CASSLAQGAQPQHF.

The chain has TRBV9 and TRBJ2-5; 10 nucleotides agree with TRBD2. CDR3 length equals 16 residues. V was clipped by 3 bases and J by 6 bases; unmatched bases: 11. CDR1 SGDLS and CDR2 YYNGEE come from the germline V gene. The CDR3 bases are TGTGCCAGCAGCGCCGCTAGGCTAGCGGGAGCCAAGACCCAGTACTTC. It yields the protein CASSAARLAGAKTQYF.

J is TRBJ2-7 and V is TRBV30; 16 positions agree with TRBD2. Germline CDR1 GTSNPN, CDR2 SVGIG (reference sequence). The CDR3 extends over 19 amino acids. With V trimmed by 8 bases and J by 3 bases, 19 bases remained unmatched. The CDR3 bases are TGTGCCCGATCAGCCAATGGGACTAGCGGGAGGGCCGGGCGCTACGAGCAGTACTTC. This codes for CARSANGTSGRAGRYEQYF.

The chain carries TRBV30 and TRBJ1-2; D is possibly TRBD1 (6 bases). Germline-derived CDR1 and CDR2 are GTSNPN and SVGIG (reference sequence). Trimming removed 1 base from V and 8 bases from J, with 14 bases in between. The CDR3 is 13 residues long. The CDR3 nucleotides are TGTGCCTGGAGTGCACCCACAGGGAACGGCTACACCTTC. Translating gives CAWSAPTGNGYTF.

This clone came up once. The chain is built from TRBV4-2 and TRBJ2-2; D not certain. Deletions cut 4 bases from V and 3 bases from J, with 9 bases between. The CDR3 length is 14 residues. CDR1 is LGHNA and CDR2 is YNFKEQ in the germline V gene. The CDR3 nucleotides are TGTGCCAGCAGCCTAGAGAGGTACACCGGGGAGCTGTTTTTT. Amino acids: CASSLERYTGELFF.

The sample holds one count of this clone. This chain links TRBV4-3 with TRBJ2-2; D gene unclear. Germline values: CDR1 LGHNA, CDR2 YSLEER. CDR3 length equals 15 residues. Trimming took off 3 bases at V and 1 base at J, with 9 bases between the two ends. The CDR3 DNA follows: TGCGCCAGCAGCCAGCCACCGGGGAACACCGGGGAGCTGTTTTTT. Its translation: CASSQPPGNTGELFF.

The chain is built from TRBV6-1 and TRBJ2-7; TRBD2 matches 13 bases. With 9 bases clipped from V and 3 bases from J, the junction kept 2 bases outside the gene matches. This CDR3 has 13 amino acids. Germline loops: CDR1 MNHNS, CDR2 SASEGT. The CDR3: CASGTSGNYEQYF. The CDR3 nucleotides read TGTGCCAGTGGGACTAGCGGGAACTACGAGCAGTACTTC.

The chain links TRBV30 to TRBJ2-1; D is perhaps TRBD2 (6 bases). V was trimmed by 1 base and J by 6 bases, leaving 13 bases between them. The CDR3 has 14 amino acids. Germline V gives CDR1 GTSNPN, CDR2 SVGIG (reference sequence). CDR3 sequence: CAWSEAGLTNEQFF. In DNA, the CDR3 is TGTGCCTGGAGTGAAGCGGGCCTCACCAATGAGCAGTTCTTC.

The rearrangement uses TRBV2 and TRBJ1-5, with 8 bases matching TRBD1. The CDR3 is 16 residues long. Germline V CDR1 and CDR2: SNHLY, FYNNEI. The V and J ends lost 6 bases and 0 bases, in that order; junction bases with no gene match: 7. DNA of the CDR3: TGTGCCAGCAGCTTGACAGGGGACAATAGCAATCAGCCCCAGCATTTT. Translated: CASSLTGDNSNQPQHF. Supplemented by reference TRBV2 and TRBJ1-5, the full variable domain reads EPEVTQTPSHQVTQMGQEVILRCVPISNHLYFYWYRQILGQKVEFLVSFYNNEISEKSEIFDDQFSVERPDGSNFTLKIRSTKLEDSAMYFCASSLTGDNSNQPQHFGDGTRLSIL.